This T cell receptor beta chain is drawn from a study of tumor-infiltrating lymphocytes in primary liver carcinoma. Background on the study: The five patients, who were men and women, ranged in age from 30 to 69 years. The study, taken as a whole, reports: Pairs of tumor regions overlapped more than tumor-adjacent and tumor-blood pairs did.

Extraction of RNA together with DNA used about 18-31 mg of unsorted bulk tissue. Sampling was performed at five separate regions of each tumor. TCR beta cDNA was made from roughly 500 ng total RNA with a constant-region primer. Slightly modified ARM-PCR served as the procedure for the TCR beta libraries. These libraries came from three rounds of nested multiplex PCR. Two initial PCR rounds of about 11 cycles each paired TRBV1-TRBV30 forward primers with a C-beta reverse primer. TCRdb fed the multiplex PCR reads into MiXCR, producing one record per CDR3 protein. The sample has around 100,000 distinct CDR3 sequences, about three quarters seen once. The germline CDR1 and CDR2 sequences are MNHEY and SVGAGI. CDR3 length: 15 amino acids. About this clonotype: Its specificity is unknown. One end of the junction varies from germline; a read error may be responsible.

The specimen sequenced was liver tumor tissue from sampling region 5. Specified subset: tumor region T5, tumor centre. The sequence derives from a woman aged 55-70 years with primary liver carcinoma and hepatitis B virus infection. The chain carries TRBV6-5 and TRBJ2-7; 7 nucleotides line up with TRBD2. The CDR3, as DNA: TGTGCCAGCAGACCGACTGGCGGGAGCTCCTACGAGCTGTACTTC. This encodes CASRPTGGSSYELYF.